This TCR beta chain was sequenced in a study of cytomegalovirus exposure and HLA in healthy donors. Study details: Previous work identified some 120 million unique TCR beta sequences from about 179 million T cells. Regarding the study as a whole: TCR sequences were mostly rare, though some public TCRs occurred in many donors. In a later analysis, V- and J-gene trimming of beta chains associated with a DCLRE1C missense variant, replicated independently. Reportedly, TCR beta sequences accurately predicted HLA-A and HLA-B alleles in most subjects.

The primer mix had 60 Vbeta and 13 Jbeta primers. Produced via immunoSEQ multiplex PCR; TCRdb's table is partial and in-frame only. Its listing shows fewer than 85,000 clones. Of note for this clone: Its antigen is unidentified.

Germline V gene lookup returns CDR1 MNHNS and CDR2 SASEGT. CDR3 size: 16 residues. The V end lost 0 bases, the J end lost 4 bases, and 10 bases lay between the germline ends. The V call is TRBV6-1, the J call TRBJ2-6, with D possibly matching TRBD1 (5 bases). This receptor was taken from a man over 45 in good health and CMV-seropositive. Sequences were obtained from PBMCs. This CDR3 reads CASSEASRVGANVLTF. The DNA for the CDR3 is TGTGCCAGCAGTGAAGCATCCAGGGTCGGGGCCAACGTCCTGACTTTC.